These 13 T cell receptor beta chains share one sample of origin, sequenced in a study of blood T cells in healthy people across ages. The use of a sample-barcoded 5' primer and a J-beta primer mix characterized a second PCR of about 7 to 12 cycles. TCRdb processed the 5' RACE reads anew with MiXCR; each CDR3 protein has one entry. Counted here are approximately 800,000 distinct CDR3 sequences, 25% to 30% occurring once; the ten biggest clones make up 3%. These data were also reused for a study on T cells of mothers and their children.

The sample comprised blood. These receptors all stem from a boy between 5 and 17 years old in good health.

J is TRBJ1-2 and V is TRBV11-2; TRBD1 agrees at 8 bases. The V and J ends lost 0 bases and 4 bases, in that order; junction bases with no gene match: 4. CDR3 length: 15 residues. Germline V CDR1 and CDR2: SGHAT, FQNNGV. CDR3 protein: CASSLELGQGYGYTF. The CDR3 coding sequence is TGTGCCAGCAGCTTAGAATTAGGACAGGGCTATGGCTACACCTTC.

The V call is TRBV7-6, the J call TRBJ2-2; TRBD2 might be the D (6 bases). Germline assignment: CDR1 SGHVS and CDR2 FNYEAQ. The CDR3 extends over 16 amino acids. V was pared by 2 bases and J by 4 bases, with 14 bases between. The CDR3 region is CASSLNVAGGTGELFF. The DNA of the CDR3 is TGTGCCAGCAGCTTAAATGTCGCCGGGGGCACCGGGGAGCTGTTTTTT.

This clonotype was detected only a few times. This rearrangement joins TRBV6-2 or TRBV6-3 to TRBJ2-5; D possibly corresponds to TRBD1 (5 bases). The CDR3 is 15 amino acids. V gave up 2 bases and J gave up 5 bases, with 15 bases separating them. In germline, CDR1 is MNHEY, CDR2 SVGEGT. The chain's CDR3 is CASSYVGRKGETQYF. For the CDR3, the DNA is TGTGCCAGCAGTTACGTAGGACGGAAGGGGGAGACCCAGTACTTC.

This clonotype has just a few counts. The chain joins TRBV20-1 to TRBJ2-5, with TRBD2 matching over 8 bases. Germline V gives CDR1 DFQATT, CDR2 SNEGSKA (reference sequence). Unmatched junction bases numbered 4, after V lost 6 bases and J lost 1 base. This CDR3 spans 13 amino acids. The CDR3 nucleotides are TGCAGTGCGTTGGGACTAGTCCAAGAGACCCAGTACTTC. Amino acids: CSALGLVQETQYF.

V usage is TRBV12-3 or TRBV12-4 and J usage is TRBJ2-4; perhaps TRBD2 as D (6 bases). This CDR3 has 15 amino acids. V lost 3 bases, J lost 5 bases, and 14 bases lay in between. Here the CDR3 reads CASSLSAGLQNIQYF. Written as DNA, the CDR3 is TGTGCCAGCAGTTTGTCAGCAGGACTACAAAACATTCAGTACTTC.

The J gene is TRBJ2-1, the V gene TRBV6-5, with 13 bases identical to TRBD2. Unmatched junction bases numbered 5, after V lost 2 bases and J lost 4 bases. This CDR3 region has 17 residues. The V gene's germline CDR1 is MNHEY and CDR2 SVGAGI. CDR3 nucleotide sequence: TGTGCCAGCAGTTACGGGGGGACTAGCGGGAAGTACAATGAGCAGTTCTTC. This translates into CASSYGGTSGKYNEQFF.

V gene TRBV6-1 combines with J gene TRBJ2-2; 9 bases are shared with TRBD1. Germline V lookup: CDR1 MNHNS, CDR2 SASEGT. With V trimmed by 2 bases and J by 7 bases, 20 bases remained unmatched. The CDR3 is 20 amino acids. The CDR3 loop reads CASSESLRHRGPGYIGELFF. The CDR3 DNA is TGTGCCAGCAGTGAATCCCTCCGGCACAGGGGGCCTGGGTACATCGGGGAGCTGTTTTTT.

This chain links TRBV5-1 with TRBJ2-3, with unresolved D. Trimming shortened V by 4 bases and J by 4 bases, and 10 bases separated the two germline ends. The CDR3 runs to 13 residues. Germline V gene lookup returns CDR1 SGHRS and CDR2 YFSETQ. The CDR3 region has the DNA TGCGCCAGCAGCCCTCGGGCACCAGATACGCAGTATTTT. As protein: CASSPRAPDTQYF.

A few counts support this clonotype. The chain couples TRBV28 to TRBJ2-7; TRBD1 might be the D (6 bases). The CDR3 is 14 amino acids. Germline V gene data show CDR1 as MDHEN and CDR2 as SYDVKM. With 4 bases removed from V and 3 bases from J, the gap between germline ends came to 13 bases. CDR3 sequence reads: CASSSSSGDYEQYF. As DNA, the CDR3 is TGTGCCAGCAGTTCCTCGTCAGGGGACTACGAGCAGTACTTC.

The rearrangement joins TRBV5-6 to TRBJ2-3; D remains ambiguous. Trimming shortened V by 4 bases and J by 7 bases, and 13 bases separated the two germline ends. This CDR3 comprises 13 residues. Germline V gene lookup returns CDR1 SGHDT and CDR2 YYEEEE. CDR3 sequence: CASSQPNEYTQYF. CDR3 sequence (DNA): TGTGCCAGCAGCCAACCTAACGAGTATACGCAGTATTTT.

This clonotype was recorded a few times. The genes are TRBV5-1 and TRBJ1-4, with D hard to call. Germline V gene sequence: CDR1 SGHRS, CDR2 YFSETQ. V was cut by 5 bases and J by 7 bases, with 15 bases left in between. The CDR3 runs 14 residues. Here the CDR3 DNA reads TGCGCCAGCAGAGAACCGGACCGGGGTGAAAAACTGTTTTTT. Protein sequence: CASREPDRGEKLFF.

This clonotype showed up just a few times. The V gene is TRBV29-1, the J gene TRBJ2-7; the match to TRBD1 covers 7 bases. This CDR3 spans 15 amino acids. The V gene end was trimmed by 1 base and the J gene end by 2 bases; junction bases not matched to a gene: 8. Germline CDR1 and CDR2: SQVTM and ANQGSEA. CDR3: CSVEGTTGYPYEQYF. The CDR3 nucleotides are TGCAGCGTTGAAGGCACGACAGGGTACCCCTACGAGCAGTACTTC.

Worth noting for this clonotype: At one end, the junction sequence differs from germline, possibly due to a read error. J is TRBJ2-5 and V is TRBV5-1, with D possibly matching TRBD1 (8 bases). The germline V gene has CDR1 SGHRS and CDR2 YFSETQ. This CDR3 comprises 14 residues. The CDR3, as DNA: TGCGTCAGCAGCTCAACAGGGGGGGAAGAGACCCAGTACTTC. The encoded protein is CVSSSTGGEETQYF.